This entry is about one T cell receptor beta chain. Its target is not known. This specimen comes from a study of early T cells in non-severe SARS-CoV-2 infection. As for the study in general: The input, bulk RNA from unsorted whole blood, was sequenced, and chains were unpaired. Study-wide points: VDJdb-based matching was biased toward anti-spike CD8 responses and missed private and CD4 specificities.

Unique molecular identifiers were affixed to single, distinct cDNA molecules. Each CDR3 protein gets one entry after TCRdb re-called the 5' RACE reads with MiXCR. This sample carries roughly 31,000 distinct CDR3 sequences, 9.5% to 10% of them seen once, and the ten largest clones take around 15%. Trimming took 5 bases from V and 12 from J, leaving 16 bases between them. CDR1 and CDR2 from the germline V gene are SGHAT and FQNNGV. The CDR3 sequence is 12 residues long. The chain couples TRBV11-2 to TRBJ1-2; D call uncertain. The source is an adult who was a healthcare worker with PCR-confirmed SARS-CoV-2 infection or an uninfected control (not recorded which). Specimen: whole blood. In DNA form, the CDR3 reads TGTGCCAGCAGCCTGCCGGACGGACTAAACACCTTC. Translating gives CASSLPDGLNTF.